The clone carrying this TCR beta chain was counted between two and nine times. As yet, its antigen is unknown. This sample was taken from a study of human T cells and chemical hapten exposure. Study-level points and caveats: Significantly greater numbers of large CDR3 similarity clusters came from expanded TCRs than from controls.

Time point in this sample: patch test 1, 2 weeks after DPC sensitization. Stated treatment: therapeutic diphenylcyclopropenone sensitization with weekly scalp DPC. CDR3 size: 11 residues. The V gene's germline CDR1 is SEHNR and CDR2 FQNEAQ (reference sequence). V lost 5 bases and J 6 bases, leaving 7 bases between the germline ends. As processed by the authors: Samples held a median of around 96,000 TCRs, range roughly 20,000–750,000. TCRdb re-derived calls from the RACE reads in MiXCR, one entry per CDR3 protein. The V and J calls come from TCRdb's annotation, not from the publication. Of some 400,000 distinct CDR3 sequences in the sample, about 4.4% were seen once.

The sample consisted of whole blood, taken in connection with sensitization to the hapten diphenylcyclopropenone (DPC). The chain uses TRBV7-9 and TRBJ1-2; D might be TRBD1 (6 bases). This clonotype originated in a woman aged 45-65 years with alopecia areata. Some clones in this sample may be carry-over from other donors' samples. CDR3 sequence: CASSTGHGYTF. In DNA, the CDR3 is TGTGCCAGCAGCACAGGGCATGGCTACACCTTC.